This TCR beta chain was captured in a study of shared T cell receptors in the human thymus. Data came from immunoSEQ multiplex PCR; TCRdb stores just in-frame clones and leaves some out. The sample lists some 400,000 clones, roughly 94% occurring once. This CDR3 spans 14 amino acids. Trimming cost V 5 bases and J 1 base, with 9 bases left between them. Germline V gene sequence: CDR1 SGHAT, CDR2 FQNNGV. Sample: thymocytes. The chain carries TRBV11-2 and TRBJ1-5; a possible D gene is TRBD1 (5 bases). This receptor was identified in a human donor. CDR3 residues: CASSPRQSNQPQHF. For the CDR3, the DNA is TGTGCCAGCAGCCCCCGACAGAGCAATCAGCCCCAGCATTTT. Together with reference TRBV11-2 and TRBJ1-5, the CDR3 gives the full variable domain: EAGVAQSPRYKIIEKRQSVAFWCNPISGHATLYWYQQILGQGPKLLIQFQNNGVVDDSQLPKDRFSAERLKGVDSTLKIQPAKLEDSAVYLCASSPRQSNQPQHFGDGTRLSIL.